One TCR beta chain is described in this entry. Authors' processing steps: Cell counts per sample came from amplifying reference gene primers. The method was immunoSEQ multiplex PCR; TCRdb's version includes in-frame clones alone and lacks a portion of them. The DNA gave D and trimming, while V, J and clone size come from that table. The repertoire includes 200,000 to 300,000 clones, about four fifths of them detected once, and 8.9% sits in the top ten. This sample stems from a study of blood T cell repertoires in COVID-19. Study information: T cells, B-cell-depleted T cells, or PBMCs supplied cDNA or gDNA.

The V gene end was trimmed by 3 bases and the J gene end by 3 bases; junction bases not matched to a gene: 5. CDR3 size: 14 residues. The germline V gene has CDR1 GTSNPN and CDR2 SVGIG (reference sequence). The chain is built from TRBV30 and TRBJ2-7; 10 bases align to TRBD2. The source material was peripheral blood. The TCR comes from a man older than 75 with acute or convalescent COVID-19. CDR3 loop: CAWRPGLAFYEQYF. As DNA, the CDR3 is TGTGCCTGGAGACCGGGACTAGCGTTCTACGAGCAGTACTTC.